This T cell receptor (beta chain) was obtained from a study of cytomegalovirus exposure and HLA in healthy donors. Looking at the study overall: A later analysis reported the same platform for the 100 to 150 validation repertoires and the roughly 630 first-cohort repertoires. Whole-study results and caveats: Altogether, 160 or so TCR beta chains were recorded as cytomegalovirus-associated. Confirmation in vitro established that a few CMV-associated chains were specific for CMV antigens. The classifier reportedly diagnosed cytomegalovirus status with high specificity and sensitivity.

The repertoire was sequenced with immunoSEQ multiplex PCR; TCRdb's copy has only in-frame clones and lacks some. The table lists roughly 350,000 clones, 75% to 90% of them singletons. V dropped 8 bases and J dropped 5 bases, with 15 bases sitting between them. The germline V gene encodes CDR1 MGHDK and CDR2 SYGVNS. This CDR3 has 13 amino acids. To note about this clone: Its antigen is unidentified.

Sequenced input: PBMCs. This rearrangement joins TRBV25-1 to TRBJ2-5; D perhaps matches TRBD2 (5 bases). This sequence was found in a woman aged 18-29 years in good health and CMV-seronegative. The CDR3 bases are TGTGCCAGCTCTAGCACCCTCAGCGAGACCCAGTACTTC. Translation gives CASSSTLSETQYF.